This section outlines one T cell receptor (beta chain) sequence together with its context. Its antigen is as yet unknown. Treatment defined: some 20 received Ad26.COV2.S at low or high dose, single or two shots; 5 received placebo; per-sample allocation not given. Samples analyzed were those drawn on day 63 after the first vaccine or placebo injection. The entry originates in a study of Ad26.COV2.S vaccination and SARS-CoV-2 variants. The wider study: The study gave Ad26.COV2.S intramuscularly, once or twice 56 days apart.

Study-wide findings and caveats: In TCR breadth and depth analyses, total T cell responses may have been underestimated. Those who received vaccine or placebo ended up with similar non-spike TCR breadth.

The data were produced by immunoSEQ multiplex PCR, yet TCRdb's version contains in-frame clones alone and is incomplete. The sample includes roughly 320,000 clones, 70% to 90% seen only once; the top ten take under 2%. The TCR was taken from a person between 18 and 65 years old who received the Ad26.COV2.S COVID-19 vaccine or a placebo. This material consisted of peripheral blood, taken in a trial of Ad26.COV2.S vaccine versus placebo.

CDR3 amino acids: CASSEVPQTALDGYTF. The DNA of the CDR3 is TGTGCCAGCAGTGAAGTGCCCCAGACAGCACTGGACGGCTACACCTTC. The J gene is TRBJ1-2, the V gene TRBV6-1; tentatively, D is TRBD1 (5 bases). The V gene lost 1 base and the J gene lost 8 bases, with 20 bases spanning the gap. This CDR3 has 16 residues. Per germline, CDR1 MNHNS and CDR2 SASEGT.